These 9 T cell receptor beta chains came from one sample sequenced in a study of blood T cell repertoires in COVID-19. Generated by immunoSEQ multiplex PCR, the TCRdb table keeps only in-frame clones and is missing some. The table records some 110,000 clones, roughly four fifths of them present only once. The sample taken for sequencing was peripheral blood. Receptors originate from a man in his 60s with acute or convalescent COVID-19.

Written as DNA, the CDR3 is TGTGCCAGCAGCCCCCGGACAGGGCAGGACGAGCAGTACTTC. Translation: CASSPRTGQDEQYF. The chain has TRBV11-2 and TRBJ2-7, with 8 bases that match TRBD1. The CDR3 runs 14 residues. With V trimmed by 5 bases and J by 5 bases, 8 bases remained unmatched. Per the germline V gene, CDR1 is SGHAT and CDR2 is FQNNGV. Filled out from reference TRBV11-2 and TRBJ2-7, the complete variable domain reads EAGVAQSPRYKIIEKRQSVAFWCNPISGHATLYWYQQILGQGPKLLIQFQNNGVVDDSQLPKDRFSAERLKGVDSTLKIQPAKLEDSAVYLCASSPRTGQDEQYFGPGTRLTVT.

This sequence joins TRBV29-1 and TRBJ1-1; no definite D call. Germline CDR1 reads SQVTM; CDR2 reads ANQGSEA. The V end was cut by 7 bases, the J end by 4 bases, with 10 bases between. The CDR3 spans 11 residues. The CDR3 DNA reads TGCAGCGGTTTTTCCGGCACTGAAGCTTTCTTT. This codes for CSGFSGTEAFF.

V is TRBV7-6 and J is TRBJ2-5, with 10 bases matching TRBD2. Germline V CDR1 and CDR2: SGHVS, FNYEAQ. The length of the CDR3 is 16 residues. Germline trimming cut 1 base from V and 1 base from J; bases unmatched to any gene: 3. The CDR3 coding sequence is TGTGCCAGCAGCTTAGAGCTAGCGGGGGTCCAAGAGACCCAGTACTTC. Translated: CASSLELAGVQETQYF.

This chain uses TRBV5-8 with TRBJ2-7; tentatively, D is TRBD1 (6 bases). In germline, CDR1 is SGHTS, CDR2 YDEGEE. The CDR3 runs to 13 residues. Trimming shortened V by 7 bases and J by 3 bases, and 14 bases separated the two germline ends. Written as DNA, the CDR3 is TGTGCCAGCGCCAGGGGCTCGGGCTACGAGCAGTACTTC. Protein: CASARGSGYEQYF.

CDR3 in amino acids: CASSLADSQLNEKLFF. CDR3 nucleotides: TGCGCCAGCAGCTTGGCCGACAGTCAGCTTAATGAAAAACTGTTTTTT. This chain connects TRBV5-1 to TRBJ1-4; D may be TRBD1 (5 bases). V was cut by 0 bases and J by 4 bases, with 13 bases left in between. Germline V gene data show CDR1 as SGHRS and CDR2 as YFSETQ. The CDR3 length is 16 residues.

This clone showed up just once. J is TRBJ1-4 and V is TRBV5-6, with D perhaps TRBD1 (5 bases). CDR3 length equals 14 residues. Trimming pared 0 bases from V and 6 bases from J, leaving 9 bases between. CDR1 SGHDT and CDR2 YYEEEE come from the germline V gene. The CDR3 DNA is TGTGCCAGCAGCTTGGAGGGGCGAGATGAAAAACTGTTTTTT. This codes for CASSLEGRDEKLFF.

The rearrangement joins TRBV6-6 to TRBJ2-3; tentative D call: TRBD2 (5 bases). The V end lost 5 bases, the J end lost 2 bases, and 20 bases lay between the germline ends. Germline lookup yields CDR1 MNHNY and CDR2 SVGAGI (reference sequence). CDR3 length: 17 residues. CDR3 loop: CASSPRVSGGATDTQYF. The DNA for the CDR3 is TGTGCCAGCAGTCCGCGGGTCTCCGGAGGTGCCACAGATACGCAGTATTTT.

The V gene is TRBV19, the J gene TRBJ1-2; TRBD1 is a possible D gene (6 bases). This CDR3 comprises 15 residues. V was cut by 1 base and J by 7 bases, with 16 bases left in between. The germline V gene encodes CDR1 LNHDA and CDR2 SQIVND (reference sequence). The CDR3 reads CASSIGNQGRRGYTF. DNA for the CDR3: TGTGCCAGTAGTATAGGAAATCAGGGGCGGCGTGGCTACACCTTC.

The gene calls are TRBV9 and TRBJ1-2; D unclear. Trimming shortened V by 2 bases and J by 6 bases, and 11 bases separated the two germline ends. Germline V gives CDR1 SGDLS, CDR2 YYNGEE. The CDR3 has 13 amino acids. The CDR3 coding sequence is TGTGCCAGCAGCGTCGTAGGCGGTAATGGCTACACCTTC. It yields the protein CASSVVGGNGYTF.